This T cell receptor beta chain is drawn from a study of beta chain features in type 1 diabetes. The CDR3 sequence is 14 residues long. CDR1 and CDR2 from the germline V gene are MDHEN and SYDVKM. V shed 5 bases and J shed 8 bases, with 16 bases lying between them. Regarding this clone: Its matching antigen is unknown.

TCRB transcripts that were expressed got sequenced, as all of the isolated RNA had been reverse transcribed. Produced via immunoSEQ multiplex PCR; TCRdb's table is partial and in-frame only. Found here are hundreds of thousands of clones, more than 13% of them singletons; the top ten hold 0.04%. Sorting that relied on CD45RO/CCR7/CD25/CD127/CD95/CD27 yielded CD4+ naive, central memory, regulatory and stem cell-like memory cells. General study points: In all four CD4+ subsets, TCRB CDR3 length was significantly, moderately reduced in type 1 diabetes. A potential PCR bias toward shorter templates would be equal in patient and control samples. Any HLA type influence on TCRB rearrangement was left unresolved here.

This clonotype was obtained from a man aged 18 to 29 with type 1 diabetes. The chain uses TRBV28 and TRBJ1-3; D is undetermined. The sequenced sample consisted of naive CD4+ T cells from blood. The CDR3 region has the DNA TGTGCCAGCAGTCTAAGGCCCTTTGGGGACACCATATATTTT. Translated, it gives CASSLRPFGDTIYF.